These 28 T cell receptor beta chains originate from one sample sequenced in a study of cytomegalovirus exposure and HLA in healthy donors. PCR amplification relied on 60 Vbeta primers (plus 13 Jbeta primers). Generated by immunoSEQ multiplex PCR, the TCRdb table keeps only in-frame clones and is missing some. In the table there are 150,000 to 200,000 clones, around 79% of which are singletons. The sample was PBMCs. Receptors were obtained from a woman aged 40 to 55 in good health and CMV-seronegative.

This clone was seen only once. The chain is built from TRBV2 and TRBJ2-6; D is perhaps TRBD1 (6 bases). CDR1 and CDR2 from the germline V gene are SNHLY and FYNNEI. The CDR3 covers 15 residues. The V and J ends lost 5 bases and 2 bases respectively, with 10 bases between them. The CDR3 DNA is TGTGCCAGCAGTTTACAGGGCACTGGGGCCAACGTCCTGACTTTC. Its protein is CASSLQGTGANVLTF.

The V and J genes are TRBV13 and TRBJ1-1; the D is unclear. The V and J ends lost 1 base and 2 bases respectively, with 5 bases between them. From germline, CDR1 is PRHDT and CDR2 FYEKMQ (reference sequence). The CDR3 spans 13 residues. Here the CDR3 reads CASSLARNTEAFF. Here the CDR3 DNA reads TGTGCCAGCAGCTTAGCCAGAAACACTGAAGCTTTCTTT. Using reference TRBV13 and TRBJ1-1 for the parts outside the CDR3, the full variable domain is AAGVIQSPRHLIKEKRETATLKCYPIPRHDTVYWYQQGPGQDPQFLISFYEKMQSDKGSIPDRFSAQQFSDYHSELNMSSLELGDSALYFCASSLARNTEAFFGQGTRLTVV.

V usage is TRBV6-1 and J usage is TRBJ1-1; unclear D gene. The CDR3 sequence is 16 residues long. V lost 2 bases, J lost 8 bases, and 21 bases lay in between. The germline V gene has CDR1 MNHNS and CDR2 SASEGT. The CDR3: CASSESFRLVTGEAFF. DNA for the CDR3: TGTGCCAGCAGTGAAAGTTTTCGATTGGTTACCGGGGAAGCTTTCTTT.

The chain combines TRBV2 with TRBJ2-2; 12 bases map to TRBD2. Trimming removed 3 bases from V and 1 base from J; junction bases left unmatched: 9. Germline V lookup: CDR1 SNHLY, CDR2 FYNNEI. CDR3 length equals 19 residues. The CDR3 region has the DNA TGTGCCAGCAGTGATACTCAGACTAGCGGGGGCCAGAACACCGGGGAGCTGTTTTTT. Its protein product is CASSDTQTSGGQNTGELFF. Full variable domain (remainder filled in from reference TRBV2 and TRBJ2-2): EPEVTQTPSHQVTQMGQEVILRCVPISNHLYFYWYRQILGQKVEFLVSFYNNEISEKSEIFDDQFSVERPDGSNFTLKIRSTKLEDSAMYFCASSDTQTSGGQNTGELFFGEGSRLTVL.

The rearrangement links TRBV19 to TRBJ2-7, with a weak D call TRBD1 (6 bases). The germline V gene encodes CDR1 LNHDA and CDR2 SQIVND (reference sequence). The CDR3 extends over 18 amino acids. V dropped 3 bases and J dropped 5 bases, with 26 bases sitting between them. CDR3 sequence reads: CASSIPSKVGGGIDEQYF. The CDR3 nucleotides are TGTGCCAGTAGTATTCCCTCAAAAGTTGGGGGCGGAATTGACGAGCAGTACTTC. The entire variable domain, with the rest obtained from reference TRBV19 and TRBJ2-7, is as follows: DGGITQSPKYLFRKEGQNVTLSCEQNLNHDAMYWYRQDPGQGLRLIYYSQIVNDFQKGDIAEGYSVSREKKESFPLTVTSAQKNPTAFYLCASSIPSKVGGGIDEQYFGPGTRLTVT.

This rearrangement joins TRBV5-5 to TRBJ2-1; D gene unclear. The V end lost 4 bases, the J end lost 8 bases, and 10 bases lay between the germline ends. This CDR3 contains 12 residues. Germline V gene data show CDR1 as SGHKS and CDR2 as YYEKEE (reference sequence). This CDR3 is CASSIYRDEQFF. As DNA, the CDR3 is TGTGCCAGCAGCATCTACCGGGATGAGCAGTTCTTC.

J is TRBJ2-1 and V is TRBV5-1, with 12 bases lining up with TRBD2. Germline CDR1 reads SGHRS; CDR2 reads YFSETQ. CDR3 size: 16 residues. V gave up 4 bases and J gave up 6 bases; unmatched junction bases: 8. The DNA of the CDR3 is TGCGCCAGCAGCCCAAGTCCGGGACTAGCGGGCAATGAGCAGTTCTTC. Amino acids: CASSPSPGLAGNEQFF.

The V and J genes are TRBV7-2 and TRBJ2-5; D might be TRBD1 (5 bases). CDR3 size: 17 residues. Trimming took 5 bases from V and 4 from J, leaving 23 bases between them. Germline-derived CDR1 and CDR2 are SGHTA and FQGNSA. The CDR3 region has the DNA TGTGCCAGCAGCCGTGCTATGGCACGCTTTCAGGGAGAGACCCAGTACTTC. This translates into CASSRAMARFQGETQYF.

This clone has more than one count but fewer than ten. The gene calls are TRBV7-2 and TRBJ1-5, with a tentative D call TRBD1 (5 bases). The V end was cut by 3 bases, the J end by 6 bases, with 15 bases between. The CDR3 is 15 amino acids. The V gene's germline CDR1 is SGHTA and CDR2 FQGNSA. Here the CDR3 DNA reads TGTGCCAGCAGCTTCGGATCGCAGGGCCGTCAGCCCCAGCATTTT. Residues: CASSFGSQGRQPQHF.

V and J are TRBV7-2 and TRBJ1-2; D is perhaps TRBD1 (5 bases). Trimming took off 5 bases at V and 8 bases at J, with 15 bases between the two ends. The CDR3 extends over 13 amino acids. CDR1 is SGHTA, CDR2 FQGNSA, per germline. The CDR3 coding sequence is TGTGCCAGCAGCAAGGGTGGGGCGTGGGGCTACACCTTC. Its protein product is CASSKGGAWGYTF.

About this clone itself: The same CDR3 also results from other DNA sequences found in this sample. The chain's CDR3 is CASSLGRADTQYF. DNA of the CDR3: TGTGCCAGCAGCTTGGGCAGGGCGGATACGCAGTATTTT. The chain recombines TRBV5-8 with TRBJ2-3; D is possibly TRBD1 (5 bases). This CDR3 comprises 13 residues. Germline CDR1 is SGHTS and CDR2 is YDEGEE. The V and J ends lost 0 bases and 6 bases respectively, with 8 bases between them. Together with reference TRBV5-8 and TRBJ2-3, the CDR3 gives the full variable domain: EAGVTQSPTHLIKTRGQQATLRCSPISGHTSVYWYQQALGLGLQFLLWYDEGEERNRGNFPPRFSGRQFPNYSSELNVNALELEDSALYLCASSLGRADTQYFGPGTRLTVL.

This clone has more than one count but fewer than ten. The chain combines TRBV7-9 with TRBJ2-7, with 11 bases aligning to TRBD2. V shed 7 bases and J 0 bases; nucleotides not matched to a gene: 14. The V gene's germline CDR1 is SEHNR and CDR2 FQNEAQ (reference sequence). CDR3 length equals 18 residues. CDR3 nucleotide sequence: TGTGCCAGCATCCCGGGTCTAGCGGGGGGATCTAACTCCTACGAGCAGTACTTC. It translates to CASIPGLAGGSNSYEQYF.

The rearrangement uses TRBV28 and TRBJ2-2; 9 nucleotides match TRBD1. The CDR3 extends over 15 amino acids. J was trimmed by 6 bases and V by 7 bases; bases with no gene match: 9. Germline CDR1 is MDHEN and CDR2 is SYDVKM. The DNA of the CDR3 is TGTGCCAGCATGGGGAACAGGGGGCGCGCCGGGGAGCTGTTTTTT. It specifies CASMGNRGRAGELFF.

This chain links TRBV5-4 with TRBJ1-1; D is undetermined. Germline V lookup: CDR1 SGHNT, CDR2 YYREEE (reference sequence). The V gene lost 2 bases and the J gene lost 4 bases, with 18 bases spanning the gap. CDR3 size: 16 residues. The CDR3 nucleotides read TGTGCCAGCAGCTTCTCCACCCCGGGGTTTGGCACTGAAGCTTTCTTT. Its translation is CASSFSTPGFGTEAFF. The complete variable domain, with remaining parts taken from reference TRBV5-4 and TRBJ1-1, reads ETGVTQSPTHLIKTRGQQVTLRCSSQSGHNTVSWYQQALGQGPQFIFQYYREEENGRGNFPPRFSGLQFPNYSSELNVNALELDDSALYLCASSFSTPGFGTEAFFGQGTRLTVV.

The CDR3 sequence is CASSLGGATEAFF. Here the CDR3 DNA reads TGTGCCAGCAGCTTAGGGGGAGCTACTGAAGCTTTCTTT. J is TRBJ1-1 and V is TRBV11-2; D unresolved. CDR1 and CDR2 (germline): SGHAT, FQNNGV. This CDR3 has 13 amino acids. Trimming stripped 1 base from V and 5 bases from J, with 8 bases between.

The chain combines TRBV6-5 with TRBJ1-1; D perhaps matches TRBD1 (6 bases). The CDR3 loop spans 13 amino acids. The V gene's germline CDR1 is MNHEY and CDR2 SVGAGI. V was pared by 5 bases and J by 5 bases, with 12 bases between. CDR3 DNA: TGTGCCAGCAGTGTGACAGGTTTAACTGAAGCTTTCTTT. It is translated as CASSVTGLTEAFF.

This clone was detected once. The chain uses TRBV6-5 and TRBJ1-2; 11 bases agree with TRBD1. This CDR3 spans 12 amino acids. Germline lookup yields CDR1 MNHEY and CDR2 SVGAGI. V was pared by 5 bases and J by 13 bases, with 6 bases of the junction left unmatched. CDR3 sequence: CASSPGQGASTF. For the CDR3, the DNA is TGTGCCAGCAGTCCCGGACAGGGGGCAAGCACCTTC.

The chain has TRBV5-4 and TRBJ2-2; no reliable D call. The CDR3 has 12 amino acids. V was shortened by 2 bases and J by 7 bases, with 6 bases between the two germline ends. The germline V gene encodes CDR1 SGHNT and CDR2 YYREEE (reference sequence). CDR3 residues: CASSFLLGELFF. CDR3 coding DNA: TGTGCCAGCAGCTTCCTTCTCGGGGAGCTGTTTTTT.

The CDR3 DNA is TGTGCCAGCAGCCCCGGACAGCTATATGGCTACACCTTC. It specifies CASSPGQLYGYTF. The chain recombines TRBV7-9 with TRBJ1-2; the D gene is possibly TRBD1 (6 bases). In germline, CDR1 is SEHNR, CDR2 FQNEAQ (reference sequence). The V end was cut by 5 bases, the J end by 5 bases, with 12 bases between. The CDR3 has 13 amino acids.

This clone was counted only a few times. V and J are TRBV7-2 and TRBJ2-7; D not certain. This CDR3 contains 15 residues. Trimming removed 5 bases from V and 3 bases from J, with 17 bases in between. Germline V CDR1 and CDR2: SGHTA, FQGNSA. CDR3 in DNA: TGTGCCAGCAGCCCGGCCCGTGTGACAAGCTACGAGCAGTACTTC. It encodes CASSPARVTSYEQYF.

The chain carries TRBV18 and TRBJ1-1; D might be TRBD1 (6 bases). V was shortened by 3 bases and J by 1 base, with 12 bases between the two germline ends. The CDR3 covers 15 residues. Germline CDR1 KGHSH, CDR2 LQKENI. CDR3 DNA sequence: TGTGCCAGCTCACCCCCAGGGGAAAGGAACACTGAAGCTTTCTTT. Its protein product is CASSPPGERNTEAFF. Supplemented by reference TRBV18 and TRBJ1-1, the full variable domain reads NAGVMQNPRHLVRRRGQEARLRCSPMKGHSHVYWYRQLPEEGLKFMVYLQKENIIDESGMPKERFSAEFPKEGPSILRIQQVVRGDSAAYFCASSPPGERNTEAFFGQGTRLTVV.

This clone was counted once. The V call is TRBV10-1, the J call TRBJ2-1; possible D gene TRBD2, 6 bases. Germline V gene lookup returns CDR1 WNHNN and CDR2 SYGVQD (reference sequence). Between the trimmed V and J ends, which lost 0 bases and 3 bases, there was a span of 9 bases. The CDR3 spans 15 residues. CDR3 in DNA: TGCGCCAGCAGTGAGTCGCCGGGACTCTACAATGAGCAGTTCTTC. Translation: CASSESPGLYNEQFF.

This clone was counted between two and nine times. The chain joins TRBV4-1 to TRBJ1-6; perhaps TRBD1 as D (5 bases). The CDR3 extends over 15 amino acids. Germline CDR1 is MGHRA and CDR2 is YSYEKL. V was shortened by 3 bases and J by 1 base, with 7 bases between the two germline ends. The CDR3 loop is CASSQQGSYNSPLHF. The CDR3 DNA follows: TGCGCCAGCAGCCAGCAGGGTTCCTATAATTCACCCCTCCACTTT.

This clone appeared a single time. This chain uses TRBV28 with TRBJ2-5; a possible D gene is TRBD2 (7 bases). V dropped 6 bases and J dropped 4 bases, with 21 bases sitting between them. Germline V gene sequence: CDR1 MDHEN, CDR2 SYDVKM. The CDR3 is made up of 16 amino acids. The CDR3 nucleotides are TGTGCCAGCAGACCCCGGATCAGGGGAGGGGGAGAGACCCAGTACTTC. This sequence encodes CASRPRIRGGGETQYF. The full variable domain, in which reference TRBV28 and TRBJ2-5 provide the parts outside the CDR3, is DVKVTQSSRYLVKRTGEKVFLECVQDMDHENMFWYRQDPGLGLRLIYFSYDVKMKEKGDIPEGYSVSREKKERFSLILESASTNQTSMYLCASRPRIRGGGETQYFGPGTRLLVL.

This rearrangement joins TRBV19 to TRBJ1-1, with 8 bases identical to TRBD1. V shed 4 bases and J 1 base; nucleotides not matched to a gene: 5. Germline V lookup: CDR1 LNHDA, CDR2 SQIVND (reference sequence). CDR3 size: 15 residues. The CDR3: CASSKNRGRNTEAFF. Written as DNA, the CDR3 is TGTGCCAGTAGTAAAAACAGGGGGAGGAACACTGAAGCTTTCTTT.

The chain combines TRBV28 with TRBJ1-4; TRBD1 aligns across 10 bases. Germline CDR1 is MDHEN and CDR2 is SYDVKM. Trimming removed 5 bases from V and 7 bases from J; junction bases left unmatched: 10. The CDR3 consists of 16 residues. The CDR3, as DNA: TGTGCCAGCAGTACCCCCTGGACAGGGGGGAGTGAAAAACTGTTTTTT. It specifies CASSTPWTGGSEKLFF. Supplemented by reference TRBV28 and TRBJ1-4, the full variable domain reads DVKVTQSSRYLVKRTGEKVFLECVQDMDHENMFWYRQDPGLGLRLIYFSYDVKMKEKGDIPEGYSVSREKKERFSLILESASTNQTSMYLCASSTPWTGGSEKLFFGSGTQLSVL.

The rearrangement uses TRBV4-1 and TRBJ2-7; TRBD1 matches 12 bases. V lost 6 bases and J lost 2; bases outside the gene matches: 2. Looked up from germline, CDR1 is MGHRA and CDR2 is YSYEKL. CDR3 length equals 14 residues. CDR3 sequence reads: CASRGTGGTYEQYF. CDR3 bases: TGCGCCAGCAGGGGGACAGGGGGCACCTACGAGCAGTACTTC.

The V call is TRBV6-5, the J call TRBJ1-4, with D unclear. There are 15 residues in the CDR3. Germline V gives CDR1 MNHEY, CDR2 SVGAGI. V was cut by 7 bases and J by 0 bases, with 12 bases left in between. Here the CDR3 reads CASTPGGATNEKLFF. The CDR3 nucleotides read TGTGCCAGCACCCCAGGAGGTGCAACTAATGAAAAACTGTTTTTT.